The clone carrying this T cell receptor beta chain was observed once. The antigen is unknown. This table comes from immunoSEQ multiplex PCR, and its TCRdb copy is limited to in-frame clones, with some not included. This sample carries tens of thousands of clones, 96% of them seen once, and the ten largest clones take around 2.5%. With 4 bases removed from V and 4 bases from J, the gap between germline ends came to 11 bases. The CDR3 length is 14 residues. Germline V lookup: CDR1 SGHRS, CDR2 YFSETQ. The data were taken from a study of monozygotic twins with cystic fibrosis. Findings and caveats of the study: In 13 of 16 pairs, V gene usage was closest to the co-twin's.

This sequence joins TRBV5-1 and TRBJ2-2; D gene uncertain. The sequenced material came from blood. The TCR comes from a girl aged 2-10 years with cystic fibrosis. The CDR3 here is CASSPDVATGELFF. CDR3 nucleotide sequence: TGCGCCAGCAGCCCGGACGTGGCCACCGGGGAGCTGTTTTTT.